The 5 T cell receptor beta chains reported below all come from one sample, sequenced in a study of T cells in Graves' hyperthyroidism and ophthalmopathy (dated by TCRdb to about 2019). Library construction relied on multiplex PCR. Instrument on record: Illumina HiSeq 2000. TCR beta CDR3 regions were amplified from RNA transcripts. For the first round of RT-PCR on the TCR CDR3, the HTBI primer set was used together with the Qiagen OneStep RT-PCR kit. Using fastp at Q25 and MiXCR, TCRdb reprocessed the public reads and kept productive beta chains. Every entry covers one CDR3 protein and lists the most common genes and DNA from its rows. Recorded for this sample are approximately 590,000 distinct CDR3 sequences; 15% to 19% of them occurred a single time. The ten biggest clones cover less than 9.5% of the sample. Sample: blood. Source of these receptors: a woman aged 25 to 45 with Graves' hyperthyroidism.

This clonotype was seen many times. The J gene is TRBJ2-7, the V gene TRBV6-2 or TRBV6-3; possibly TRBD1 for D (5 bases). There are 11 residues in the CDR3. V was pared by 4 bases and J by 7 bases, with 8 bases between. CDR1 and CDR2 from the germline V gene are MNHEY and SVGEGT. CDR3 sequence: CASSFTGEQYF. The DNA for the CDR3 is TGTGCCAGCAGTTTCACAGGAGAGCAGTACTTC.

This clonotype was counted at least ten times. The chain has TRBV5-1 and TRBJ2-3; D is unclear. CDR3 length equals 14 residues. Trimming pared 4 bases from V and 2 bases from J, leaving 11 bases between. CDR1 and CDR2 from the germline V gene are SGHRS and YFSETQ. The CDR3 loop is CASSTEDHTDTQYF. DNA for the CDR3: TGCGCCAGCAGCACCGAGGACCACACAGATACGCAGTATTTT.

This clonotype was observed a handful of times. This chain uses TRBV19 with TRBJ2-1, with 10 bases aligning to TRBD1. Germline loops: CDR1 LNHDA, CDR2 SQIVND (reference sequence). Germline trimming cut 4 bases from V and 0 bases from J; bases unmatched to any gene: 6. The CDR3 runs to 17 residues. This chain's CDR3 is CASSRGQGPYSYNEQFF. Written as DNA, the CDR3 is TGTGCCAGTAGTAGGGGACAGGGGCCCTACTCCTACAATGAGCAGTTCTTC.

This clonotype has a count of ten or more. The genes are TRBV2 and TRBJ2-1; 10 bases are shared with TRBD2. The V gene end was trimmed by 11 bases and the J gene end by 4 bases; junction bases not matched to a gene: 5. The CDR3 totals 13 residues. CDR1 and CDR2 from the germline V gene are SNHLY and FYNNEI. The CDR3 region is CAGTSGTYNEQFF. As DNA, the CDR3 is TGTGCCGGCACTAGCGGGACTTACAATGAGCAGTTCTTC.

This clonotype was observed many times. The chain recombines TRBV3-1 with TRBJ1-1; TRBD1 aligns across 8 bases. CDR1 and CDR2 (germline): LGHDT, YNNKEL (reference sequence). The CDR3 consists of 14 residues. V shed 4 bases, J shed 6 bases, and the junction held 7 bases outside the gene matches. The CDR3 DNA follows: TGTGCCAGCAGCCTTTCAGGGGGCCGCCCTGAAGCTTTCTTT. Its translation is CASSLSGGRPEAFF.